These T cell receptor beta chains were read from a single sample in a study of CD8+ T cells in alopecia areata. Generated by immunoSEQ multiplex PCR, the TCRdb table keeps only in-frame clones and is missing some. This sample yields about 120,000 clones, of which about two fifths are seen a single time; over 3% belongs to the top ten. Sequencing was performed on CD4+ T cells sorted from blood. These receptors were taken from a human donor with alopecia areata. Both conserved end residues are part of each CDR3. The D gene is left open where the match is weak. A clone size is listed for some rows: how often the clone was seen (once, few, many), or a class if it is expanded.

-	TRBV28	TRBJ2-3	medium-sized	TGTGCCAGCAGTTTATCAGGACGTCCCACAGATACGCAGTATTTT	CASSLSGRPTDTQYF
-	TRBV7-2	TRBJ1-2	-	TGTGCCAGCAGCTTAGAGGTCCGGGCTTATGGCTACACCTTC	CASSLEVRAYGYTF
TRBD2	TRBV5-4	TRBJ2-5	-	TGTGCCAGCAGCCCCGTAGGCCCTAGCGGGGCACAAGAGACCCAGTACTTC	CASSPVGPSGAQETQYF
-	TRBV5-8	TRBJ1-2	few	TGTGCCAGCAGCTTGGCCACAGGGCCCAACTATGGCTACACCTTC	CASSLATGPNYGYTF
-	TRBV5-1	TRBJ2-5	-	TGCGCCAGCAGCCTCCGGGACCAGGGGGGGACCCAGTACTTC	CASSLRDQGGTQYF
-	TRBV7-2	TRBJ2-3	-	TGTGCCAGCAGCTTAGGCCCAGAAAGGGGTACGCAGTATTTT	CASSLGPERGTQYF
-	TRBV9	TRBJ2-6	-	TGTGCCAGCAGCGTAAGAACGGGGGCCAACGTCCTGACTTTC	CASSVRTGANVLTF
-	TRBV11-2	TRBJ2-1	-	TGTGCCAGCAGCCCGGAGGGGAGCTCCTACAATGAGCAGTTCTTC	CASSPEGSSYNEQFF
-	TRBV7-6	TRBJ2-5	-	TGTGCCAGCAGCCTAGGACAGCTCCAAGAGACCCAGTACTTC	CASSLGQLQETQYF
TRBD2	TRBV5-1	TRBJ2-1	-	TGCGCCAGCAGCTTGAGCCTAGCGGGCCCCCCCGGTAATGAGCAGTTCTTC	CASSLSLAGPPGNEQFF
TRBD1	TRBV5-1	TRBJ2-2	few	TGCGCCAGCAGACGTCCCGGGACAGGGACCGGGGAGCTGTTTTTT	CASRRPGTGTGELFF